Following are 5 T cell receptor beta chains from one sample sequenced in a study of CD8 T cells in ankylosing spondylitis. Antigens for these TCRs are unknown. MiXCR, run by TCRdb on the 5' RACE reads, gives a single entry per CDR3 protein. The table has some 840,000 distinct CDR3 sequences, about 12% seen once. Study-wide findings and caveats: In ankylosing spondylitis blood, a motif of seven to nine highly homologous TCR beta variants appeared characteristic.

Source material: blood, either unsorted or a sorted T cell fraction (not recorded which). The receptors originated from a male donor with ankylosing spondylitis.

This clonotype was recorded a few times. The chain combines TRBV5-1 with TRBJ1-1; D gene unclear. The CDR3 spans 13 residues. The germline V gene encodes CDR1 SGHRS and CDR2 YFSETQ. Trimming shortened V by 2 bases and J by 4 bases, and 9 bases separated the two germline ends. The CDR3: CASSLSSGTEAFF. CDR3 coding DNA: TGCGCCAGCAGCTTATCTAGTGGCACTGAAGCTTTCTTT.

This chain joins TRBV6-1 and TRBJ1-1; 7 nucleotides align to TRBD1. V lost 7 bases to trimming and J lost 4 bases; unmatched junction nucleotides: 6. The CDR3 consists of 13 residues. CDR1 and CDR2 from the germline V gene are MNHNS and SASEGT. The CDR3 is CASIEGASTEAFF. The DNA of the CDR3 is TGTGCCAGCATTGAGGGGGCGAGCACTGAAGCTTTCTTT.

This clonotype was recorded a few times. The CDR3 loop reads CASSYFGPNPSGNTIYF. The CDR3 bases are TGTGCCAGCAGTTACTTTGGGCCTAACCCTTCTGGAAACACCATATATTTT. The chain combines TRBV6-5 with TRBJ1-3; D is undetermined. Germline V gene lookup returns CDR1 MNHEY and CDR2 SVGAGI. Trimming left V 1 base short and J 1 base short, with 14 bases between. This CDR3 comprises 17 residues.

This clonotype was counted between two and nine times. CDR3 protein: CASTQPLETQYF. In nucleotides, the CDR3 is TGTGCCAGCACCCAGCCTTTGGAGACCCAGTACTTC. This sequence joins TRBV6-1 and TRBJ2-5; D unclear. V lost 7 bases and J 5 bases, leaving 11 bases between the germline ends. CDR1 is MNHNS, CDR2 SASEGT, per germline. CDR3 size: 12 residues.

This clonotype was counted ten times or more. CDR3 amino acids: CSARDPPPLLYGYTF. CDR3 DNA sequence: TGCAGTGCTAGAGATCCCCCACCACTCCTCTATGGCTACACCTTC. The chain couples TRBV20-1 to TRBJ1-2; D ambiguous. V gave up 0 bases and J gave up 4 bases, with 15 bases separating them. Germline CDR1 and CDR2: DFQATT and SNEGSKA (reference sequence). The CDR3 is made up of 15 amino acids.